This T cell receptor beta chain was found in a study of beta chain features in type 1 diabetes. Study at large: Healthy donors and patients showed comparable age, gender and cell yields.

There are 14 residues in the CDR3. Germline CDR1 SGHTA, CDR2 FQGNSA. V dropped 1 base and J dropped 2 bases, with 9 bases sitting between them. cDNA synthesis used the whole RNA isolate, giving expressed TCRB sequences. Only in-frame clones appear in the TCRdb table, and some are missing; sequencing was by immunoSEQ multiplex PCR. This sample has hundreds of thousands of clones, with 11% to 15% found just once. By way of CD45RO/CCR7/CD25/CD127/CD95/CD27, the CD4+ regulatory, stem cell-like memory, central memory and naive cells were sorted. Study-wide results and limits: TCRB CDR3s from Type 1 diabetes patients were moderately but significantly shorter in all four CD4+ subsets. The naive, central memory and Treg TCRB repertoires showed an apparent similarity that was greater among patients than among healthy donors.

For this clone: Its target is not known.

This clonotype was sampled from a man aged 18 to 30 with type 1 diabetes. The sequencing sample was made of naive CD4+ T cells from blood. V gene TRBV7-2 combines with J gene TRBJ2-7; D not resolved. The CDR3 is CASSLVEATYEQYF. CDR3 DNA sequence: TGTGCCAGCAGCTTAGTAGAGGCCACCTACGAGCAGTACTTC.